These 27 T cell receptor beta chains were sequenced from one sample in a study of blood T cell repertoires in COVID-19. Sequenced by immunoSEQ multiplex PCR; TCRdb stores in-frame clones only, minus some. The sample holds hundreds of thousands of clones, about 87% seen once. Specimen: peripheral blood. Receptors originate from a woman aged 40 to 49 who had recovered from COVID-19.

Points on this clone: This specimen includes other DNA sequences encoding the same CDR3. The rearrangement joins TRBV5-1 to TRBJ2-3; possible D gene TRBD2, 5 bases. Germline values: CDR1 SGHRS, CDR2 YFSETQ. V was cut by 5 bases and J by 0 bases, with 7 bases left in between. This CDR3 region has 13 residues. The CDR3 sequence: CASSPGSTDTQYF. The CDR3 bases are TGCGCCAGCAGTCCGGGAAGCACAGATACGCAGTATTTT.

This clone was counted once. V gene TRBV6-6 combines with J gene TRBJ2-7; 7 bases line up with TRBD1. Germline CDR1 and CDR2: MNHNY and SVGAGI (reference sequence). The V segment lost 3 bases and the J segment 5 bases; nucleotides outside the gene matches: 7. The CDR3 consists of 14 residues. Here the CDR3 reads CASSYRQGGHEQYF. The CDR3, as DNA: TGTGCCAGCAGTTATAGACAGGGTGGCCACGAGCAGTACTTC.

The rearrangement joins TRBV5-1 to TRBJ1-3, with a tentative D call TRBD1 (5 bases). CDR3 length: 15 amino acids. Trimming shortened V by 0 bases and J by 4 bases, and 11 bases separated the two germline ends. Germline V lookup: CDR1 SGHRS, CDR2 YFSETQ. Here the CDR3 reads CASSLEGLGGNTIYF. In nucleotides, the CDR3 is TGCGCCAGCAGCTTGGAGGGGCTGGGCGGAAACACCATATATTTT.

The chain uses TRBV23-1 and TRBJ2-2; weak D call: TRBD2 (5 bases). Being an ORF, TRBV23-1 has a function that is uncertain. There are 18 residues in the CDR3. Between the trimmed V and J ends, which lost 4 bases and 5 bases, there was a span of 23 bases. CDR3 DNA: TGCGCCAGCAGTCGAGACCTTCGCAGGCGCCGGGGTACCGGGGAGCTGTTTTTT. It encodes CASSRDLRRRRGTGELFF.

The chain combines TRBV6-5 with TRBJ1-3; 7 positions match TRBD1. With V trimmed by 6 bases and J by 3 bases, 8 bases remained unmatched. CDR1 is MNHEY and CDR2 is SVGAGI in the germline V gene. The length of the CDR3 is 15 residues. CDR3 nucleotide sequence: TGTGCCAGCAGCTCACAGGGGATAGATGGAAACACCATATATTTT. Its translation: CASSSQGIDGNTIYF.

CDR3 sequence (DNA): TGTGCCAGCTCACCAGTCTCAGAGGGCGTCGTCAACAATGAGCAGTTCTTC. Translation gives CASSPVSEGVVNNEQFF. The rearrangement uses TRBV18 and TRBJ2-1; a weak D match, TRBD2 (5 bases). Germline-derived CDR1 and CDR2 are KGHSH and LQKENI. The V end lost 2 bases, the J end lost 5 bases, and 19 bases lay between the germline ends. The CDR3 has 17 residues.

Here the CDR3 DNA reads TGTGCCAGCAGTGCGACTAGCGGGGGGAGTCGGTACTTC. This translates into CASSATSGGSRYF. The chain links TRBV6-2 or TRBV6-3 to TRBJ2-7; 13 nucleotides match TRBD2. The V gene's germline CDR1 is MNHEY and CDR2 SVGEGT. V gave up 5 bases and J gave up 12 bases; unmatched junction bases: 7. CDR3 length: 13 residues.

This clone was counted a few times. The chain has TRBV6-6 and TRBJ2-3; 10 positions agree with TRBD2. This CDR3 has 14 amino acids. V was pared by 5 bases and J by 8 bases, with 7 bases of the junction left unmatched. CDR1 is MNHNY, CDR2 SVGAGI, per germline (reference sequence). The CDR3 region is CASSTSGVGATQYF. The CDR3 nucleotides are TGTGCCAGCAGTACTAGCGGGGTAGGCGCTACGCAGTATTTT.

The chain carries TRBV19 and TRBJ2-1, with a weak D call TRBD1 (6 bases). This CDR3 is built from 16 residues. V lost 1 base and J lost 0, with 10 bases in between. Germline lookup yields CDR1 LNHDA and CDR2 SQIVND (reference sequence). The CDR3 nucleotides read TGTGCCAGTAGTATAGGACAGGTTCTCTCCTACAATGAGCAGTTCTTC. Translated: CASSIGQVLSYNEQFF.

This clone was counted a single time. A single base separates this from a much larger clone, so it may be a read error. The same CDR3 is also encoded by other DNA sequences in this sample. The chain is built from TRBV6-6 and TRBJ1-2, with D unclear. Germline-derived CDR1 and CDR2 are MNHNY and SVGAGI (reference sequence). Trimming removed 2 bases from V and 3 bases from J, with 7 bases in between. This CDR3 is built from 13 residues. CDR3 loop: CASSYPGDYGYTF. Written as DNA, the CDR3 is TGTGCCAGCAGTTACCCCGGAGACTATGGCTACACCTTC.

The J gene is TRBJ2-5, the V gene TRBV5-4; 8 bases are a match to TRBD2. Germline V gene sequence: CDR1 SGHNT, CDR2 YYREEE (reference sequence). V trimming: 4 bases; J trimming: 6 bases; junction bases outside the gene matches: 8. The CDR3 covers 14 residues. CDR3 sequence (DNA): TGTGCCAGCAGCCCGCGGGGGGTGGAGAAGACCCAGTACTTC. Its translation: CASSPRGVEKTQYF.

This clone came up once. The chain joins TRBV6-5 to TRBJ1-3; TRBD1 matches 8 bases. This CDR3 region has 14 residues. Germline CDR1 is MNHEY and CDR2 is SVGAGI. The trim removed 7 bases at V and 4 bases at J, leaving 6 bases unmatched. In DNA form, the CDR3 reads TGTGCCAGCACCTCGACAGGGGACGGAAACACCATATATTTT. As protein: CASTSTGDGNTIYF.

This CDR3 is CASSPGNSETQYF. CDR3 nucleotide sequence: TGTGCCAGCAGCCCCGGGAATTCAGAGACCCAGTACTTC. The rearrangement joins TRBV9 to TRBJ2-5, with a tentative D call TRBD2 (5 bases). Trimming shortened V by 4 bases and J by 4 bases, and 11 bases separated the two germline ends. The CDR3 has 13 amino acids. The V gene's germline CDR1 is SGDLS and CDR2 YYNGEE.

The chain employs TRBV2 and TRBJ1-5; D remains unclear. Trimming took 5 bases from V and 2 from J, leaving 10 bases between them. The CDR3 contains 14 residues. Looked up from germline, CDR1 is SNHLY and CDR2 is FYNNEI. The CDR3 here is CASSSVGGNQPQHF. As DNA, the CDR3 is TGTGCCAGCAGTTCAGTCGGAGGCAATCAGCCCCAGCATTTT.

This chain connects TRBV3-1 (or the pseudogene TRBV3-2) to TRBJ1-5; D ambiguous. The CDR3 has 13 amino acids. Germline V gene lookup returns CDR1 LGHDT and CDR2 YNNKEL (reference sequence). Trimming shortened V by 4 bases and J by 5 bases, and 9 bases separated the two germline ends. The DNA of the CDR3 is TGTGCCAGCAGCCTAGCGTTCGATCAGCCCCAGCATTTT. Protein: CASSLAFDQPQHF.

The chain joins TRBV27 to TRBJ2-2; tentative D call: TRBD2 (6 bases). CDR3 length: 14 residues. Looked up from germline, CDR1 is MNHEY and CDR2 is SMNVEV (reference sequence). Trimming took 5 bases from V and 7 from J, leaving 14 bases between them. The CDR3 is CASSHRDSVGELFF. In DNA form, the CDR3 reads TGTGCCAGCAGTCATAGGGACTCCGTCGGGGAGCTGTTTTTT.

CDR3: CASTGGRRNYEQYF. CDR3 nucleotide sequence: TGTGCCAGCACCGGGGGACGGAGGAACTACGAGCAGTACTTC. The gene calls are TRBV13 and TRBJ2-7, with D maybe TRBD2 (6 bases). The CDR3 is made up of 14 amino acids. Germline values: CDR1 PRHDT, CDR2 FYEKMQ (reference sequence). The germline V and J ends were trimmed by 7 bases and 3 bases, with 16 bases remaining between them.

This chain connects TRBV2 to TRBJ1-3; no clear D. This CDR3 comprises 16 residues. Germline CDR1 is SNHLY and CDR2 is FYNNEI. The germline V and J ends were trimmed by 4 bases and 3 bases, with 16 bases remaining between them. The CDR3 loop is CASSGFGVHGGNTIYF. The CDR3 DNA reads as TGTGCCAGCAGTGGGTTCGGTGTTCACGGTGGAAACACCATATATTTT.

This rearrangement joins TRBV7-3 to TRBJ1-1; 8 nucleotides agree with TRBD1. This CDR3 region has 14 residues. V lost 2 bases and J lost 5; bases outside the gene matches: 4. CDR1 is SGHTA, CDR2 FQGTGA, per germline. The CDR3 nucleotides are TGTGCCAGCAGCTTACAGGGGGCAGGGACTGAAGCTTTCTTT. Translation gives CASSLQGAGTEAFF.

The chain is built from TRBV12-5 and TRBJ1-5; 7 bases match TRBD1. Germline V CDR1 and CDR2: LGHNT, FRNRAP. The CDR3 extends over 14 amino acids. After removal of 5 bases from V and 4 bases from J, the junction contained 5 bases not matched to a gene. The CDR3 sequence: CASGHGTANQPQHF. The CDR3 region has the DNA TGTGCTAGTGGTCACGGGACAGCGAATCAGCCCCAGCATTTT.

J is TRBJ1-1 and V is TRBV7-9; D possibly corresponds to TRBD1 (5 bases). Germline CDR1 is SEHNR and CDR2 is FQNEAQ (reference sequence). The CDR3 covers 13 residues. Between the trimmed V and J ends, which lost 3 bases and 3 bases, there was a span of 8 bases. Here the CDR3 DNA reads TGTGCCAGCAGCTTCTGGGGGGACACTGAAGCTTTCTTT. Its protein is CASSFWGDTEAFF. Full variable domain (missing parts from reference TRBV7-9 and TRBJ1-1): DTGVSQNPRHKITKRGQNVTFRCDPISEHNRLYWYRQTLGQGPEFLTYFQNEAQLEKSRLLSDRFSAERPKGSFSTLEIQRTEQGDSAMYLCASSFWGDTEAFFGQGTRLTVV.

V is TRBV5-4 and J is TRBJ1-6; D gene ambiguous. The germline V gene has CDR1 SGHNT and CDR2 YYREEE (reference sequence). Trimming took off 0 bases at V and 4 bases at J, with 5 bases between the two ends. The length of the CDR3 is 14 residues. CDR3 loop: CASSLGSYNSPLHF. The CDR3 nucleotides are TGTGCCAGCAGCTTGGGCAGTTATAATTCACCCCTCCACTTT.

The chain uses TRBV9 and TRBJ1-1, with D tentatively TRBD1 (6 bases). Germline lookup yields CDR1 SGDLS and CDR2 YYNGEE. This CDR3 has 15 amino acids. V dropped 4 bases and J dropped 1 base, with 14 bases sitting between them. The CDR3 bases are TGTGCCAGCAGCTCTTCAGTACAGGGGAACACTGAAGCTTTCTTT. Protein product: CASSSSVQGNTEAFF.

J is TRBJ2-2 and V is TRBV5-1, with 10 bases identical to TRBD2. V lost 3 bases to trimming and J lost 1 base; unmatched junction nucleotides: 6. Germline V gene sequence: CDR1 SGHRS, CDR2 YFSETQ. The CDR3 runs to 17 residues. The CDR3 loop is CASSSASGGLNTGELFF. In DNA form, the CDR3 reads TGCGCCAGCAGCTCGGCTAGCGGGGGCCTGAACACCGGGGAGCTGTTTTTT.

This rearrangement joins TRBV27 to TRBJ2-6, with 9 bases that match TRBD1. Trimming took 3 bases from V and 0 from J; bases not matched to a gene: 6. The CDR3 has 18 residues. Germline V CDR1 and CDR2: MNHEY, SMNVEV (reference sequence). CDR3 sequence (DNA): TGTGCCAGCAGTTTGTACGGGACAGGGATCTCTGGGGCCAACGTCCTGACTTTC. As protein: CASSLYGTGISGANVLTF.

This clone has a handful of counts. J is TRBJ2-1 and V is TRBV11-3; 9 nucleotides align to TRBD2. The germline CDR1 and CDR2 sequences are SGHNT and YENEEA. The J segment lost 8 bases and the V segment lost 4 bases, leaving 12 bases of the junction unmatched. This CDR3 has 16 residues. CDR3 sequence (DNA): TGTGCCAGCAGCTCCCCGCGCGGGGGGGCTGAAGATGAGCAGTTCTTC. This encodes CASSSPRGGAEDEQFF.

This clone came up once. The rearrangement joins TRBV5-8 to TRBJ2-3; TRBD2 aligns across 11 bases. V shed 4 bases and J 1 base; nucleotides not matched to a gene: 14. The CDR3 loop spans 19 amino acids. Germline assignment: CDR1 SGHTS and CDR2 YDEGEE. The CDR3 DNA follows: TGTGCCAGCAGCCCTGGGACTAGCGGTTCCTCCGGGGGCACAGATACGCAGTATTTT. The encoded protein is CASSPGTSGSSGGTDTQYF.